Below, one T cell receptor beta chain is given with its context. As yet, its antigen is unknown. Both 60 Vbeta primers and 13 Jbeta primers went into the PCR. Assay: immunoSEQ multiplex PCR; the TCRdb copy retains only in-frame clones and omits some. The repertoire includes more than 90,000 clones, around 64% of them detected once, and approximately 9.4% sits in the top ten. The record originates from a study of cytomegalovirus exposure and HLA in healthy donors. Study observations and caveats: CMV serostatus was the only immune exposure information that was available. Several of the most significant clusters appeared, in a later analysis, to be linked to common viral pathogens. HLA alleles were associated with around 17,000 TCR beta sequences in a later analysis at 0.05 false discovery rate.

The origin of this receptor is a young man in good health and CMV-seropositive. Sequenced sample: PBMCs.

CDR3: CASSESRGDTQYF. As DNA, the CDR3 is TGCGCCAGCAGTGAGTCGCGGGGAGATACGCAGTATTTT. The V and J genes are TRBV10-1 and TRBJ2-3; perhaps TRBD2 as D (6 bases). The CDR3 has 13 amino acids. Germline V lookup: CDR1 WNHNN, CDR2 SYGVQD (reference sequence). V lost 0 bases and J lost 5, with 6 bases in between.